This T cell receptor (beta chain) was captured in a study of blood T cell repertoires in COVID-19. Study at large: Material from acute and convalescent COVID-19 was sourced from the United States, Italy and Spain.

The study drew participants aged roughly 18 to 89 years from approximately 23 US areas. In the original processing: Estimation of nucleated cell counts relied on the amplification of reference gene primers. The data were produced by immunoSEQ multiplex PCR, yet TCRdb's version contains in-frame clones alone and is incomplete. V and J calls and clone size follow that table, whereas D and trimming were derived from the DNA. The sample lists roughly 250,000 clones; approximately 91% were seen once. CDR3 length: 15 residues. Looked up from germline, CDR1 is KGHDR and CDR2 is SFDVKD. V lost 3 bases and J lost 6, with 13 bases in between.

The clonotype originates from a woman in her 40s with acute COVID-19. V and J are TRBV24-1 and TRBJ2-2; no firm D call. The sample taken for sequencing was PBMCs or T cells enriched from blood (not recorded which). The CDR3 DNA sequence: TGTGCCACCAGTGATCGAGGAAAGAGCGCCGGGGAGCTGTTTTTT. Translation gives CATSDRGKSAGELFF.